This record concerns one TCR beta chain sequence. The CDR3 totals 16 residues. V dropped 5 bases and J dropped 2; count of bases not matched to a gene: 11. Germline loops: CDR1 GTSNPN, CDR2 SVGIG (reference sequence). In the original analysis: Counts of nucleated cells, estimated from reference gene primer amplification, were obtained. Produced via immunoSEQ multiplex PCR; TCRdb's table is partial and in-frame only. From that table come the V and J calls and clone size; the DNA was used to work out D and trimming. The sample contains 120,000 to 150,000 clones, around four fifths of which appear only once. This sample stems from a study of blood T cell repertoires in COVID-19. Study details: Samples of COVID-19 (acute and convalescent) were obtained from the United States, Italy and Spain. From T cells, B-cell-depleted T cells, or PBMCs came the material, which was cDNA or gDNA.

Sequencing was done on a sample of peripheral blood. This chain links TRBV30 with TRBJ1-1, with 10 bases aligning to TRBD1. The clonotype originates from a woman aged 40 to 50 with active or convalescent COVID-19. The CDR3 here is CAWGPKDRGRNTEAFF. CDR3 nucleotide sequence: TGTGCCTGGGGCCCGAAAGACAGGGGGCGTAACACTGAAGCTTTCTTT.